A single T cell receptor beta chain is shown here with its context. By share, this clone ranks as medium-sized (0.01 to 0.1%). This receptor's antigen is unknown. It has no much larger one-base neighbor in the sample; base qualities were not kept. The immunoSEQ Assay was used to immunosequence TCRbeta CDR3 regions from genomic DNA. Before high-throughput sequencing, genomic DNA was amplified using bias-controlled multiplex PCR. The paper's processing steps were these. To quantify the absolute abundance of each unique TCRbeta CDR3 region, the sequences were collapsed and filtered. Clonality, defined as 1 minus Pielou's evenness, was calculated using only productive rearrangements. Tumor T-cell fraction was computed by normalizing TCRbeta template counts to usable DNA, estimated from several housekeeping genes. A previously published method was used to identify clones with significantly greater frequencies in on-treatment samples than in baseline samples. TCRdb carries this immuneACCESS record with in-frame sequences only. Its versions omit some clonotypes, under half of them owing to an unresolved V gene in the studies checked, with the rest unexplained. The V and J calls and clone size are taken from that table; D and trimming were inferred from the DNA. The sample data list under 3,000 clones, and about 26% of these were observed just once. The ten top clones hold more than 15% of the sample.

These data belong to a study of sequential checkpoint blockade in melanoma (dated by TCRdb to the late 2010s). As for the study more broadly: In a 1:1 randomization, patients received either first-line nivolumab then ipilimumab (arm A) or ipilimumab then nivolumab (arm B). Maintenance nivolumab came after both trial sequences. DNA from more than 75 pretreatment melanoma tumor samples underwent TCRbeta immunosequencing. For about two dozen patients, matched tumor biopsies were obtained before treatment and at week 13, following single-agent nivolumab (arm A) or ipilimumab (arm B). Around three quarters of the matched pre- and post-treatment tumor biopsy pairs came from the same lesion. Overall study outcomes, separate from this receptor: Among patients in arm A, the nivolumab-first arm, pretreatment tumor TIL clonality was associated with response (P = .04). Within-arm analyses of tumor T-cell fraction were limited by small sample sizes and reduced statistical power. Tumor T-cell fraction and clonality correlated with PD-L1 staining and CD8+ T-cell counts but not with mutational load. The model for predicting response that combines TCR metrics with mutation burden needs to be validated in larger, independent patient cohorts. Patients whose tumor T-cell fraction and clonality increased by week 13 were about 30 times more likely to achieve clinical benefit.

The sample's treatment or condition, from its label and the paper: randomized to nivolumab then ipilimumab (arm A) or the reverse (arm B). None of the patients in the trial had previously been given DNA-damaging chemotherapy. The samples were obtained from melanoma patients enrolled in CheckMate 064, an open-label, randomized phase II trial testing sequential checkpoint blockade. Tumor TCR sequencing used genomic DNA from formalin-fixed paraffin-embedded (FFPE) tissue samples. From its cysteine to its phenylalanine, the CDR3 spans 17 amino acids. CDR3 DNA only is kept here, 51 bases in frame from base 1. CDR1 and CDR2, looked up from the germline V gene, are SGHNT and YENEEA. V is trimmed back by 5 bases and J by 0 bases, and the junction contains 9 bases that no gene match accounts for.

The sequence links TRBV11-3 to TRBJ1-3, with 8 bases in between that match TRBD1. This sequence originates from a human donor with melanoma. Sample: tumor tissue (inferred from file names), taken from a patient given nivolumab and ipilimumab in sequence. The nucleotides are TGTGCCAGCAGCGTCGGGACAGGCCTATCCTCTGGAAACACCATATATTTT. This sequence encodes CASSVGTGLSSGNTIYF. The entire variable domain, with the stretches around the CDR3 drawn from the reference TRBV11-3 and TRBJ1-3 proteins, is EAGVVQSPRYKIIEKKQPVAFWCNPISGHNTLYWYLQNLGQGPELLIRYENEEAVDDSQLPKDRFSAERLKGVDSTLKIQPAELGDSAVYLCASSVGTGLSSGNTIYFGEGSWLTVV.